These 28 T cell receptor beta chains were all obtained from the same sample, sequenced in a study of cytomegalovirus exposure and HLA in healthy donors. Primers for the PCR totalled 60 Vbeta and 13 Jbeta. This table comes from immunoSEQ multiplex PCR, and its TCRdb copy is limited to in-frame clones, with some not included. Its listing shows over 25,000 clones. Sample: PBMCs. These receptor sequences come from a man aged 25 to 40 in good health and CMV-seronegative.

The V and J genes are TRBV6-5 and TRBJ2-7; D unresolved. Germline loops: CDR1 MNHEY, CDR2 SVGAGI. Between the trimmed V and J ends, which lost 8 bases and 0 bases, there was a span of 14 bases. This CDR3 region has 14 residues. As DNA, the CDR3 is TGTGCCAGCGCCCCTGCTCTTAGCTCCTACGAGCAGTACTTC. The encoded protein is CASAPALSSYEQYF.

The chain employs TRBV19 and TRBJ1-5; TRBD1 matches at 7 bases. V shed 8 bases and J 0 bases; nucleotides not matched to a gene: 4. The V gene's germline CDR1 is LNHDA and CDR2 SQIVND (reference sequence). This CDR3 spans 14 amino acids. Written as DNA, the CDR3 is TGTGCCAGTTCGGACAGGCATAGCAATCAGCCCCAGCATTTT. Protein sequence: CASSDRHSNQPQHF.

The chain is built from TRBV7-9 and TRBJ2-5; D is undetermined. Germline V CDR1 and CDR2: SEHNR, FQNEAQ (reference sequence). The CDR3 spans 12 residues. Trimming shortened V by 9 bases and J by 2 bases, and 10 bases separated the two germline ends. The CDR3 reads CASDTDQETQYF. The CDR3 region has the DNA TGTGCCAGTGACACGGATCAAGAGACCCAGTACTTC.

The genes are TRBV18 and TRBJ1-2; TRBD1 matches 9 bases. This CDR3 has 15 residues. Trimming removed 4 bases from V and 9 bases from J; junction bases left unmatched: 12. Germline CDR1 KGHSH, CDR2 LQKENI. The CDR3 spells CASSQRPGTGRSYTF. CDR3 nucleotide sequence: TGTGCCAGCTCACAACGCCCCGGGACAGGGCGGAGCTACACCTTC.

The gene calls are TRBV5-1 and TRBJ1-1, with unresolved D. Trimming shortened V by 5 bases and J by 3 bases, and 8 bases separated the two germline ends. The CDR3 runs 12 residues. From germline, CDR1 is SGHRS and CDR2 YFSETQ. In DNA form, the CDR3 reads TGCGCCAGCAGGGGAGGAGACACTGAAGCTTTCTTT. Translation gives CASRGGDTEAFF.

J is TRBJ1-4 and V is TRBV15; D is uncertain. Deletions cut 0 bases from V and 0 bases from J, with 8 bases between. The CDR3 has 16 residues. CDR1 is LNHNV, CDR2 YYDKDF, per germline (reference sequence). CDR3 in amino acids: CATSRDRVATNEKLFF. CDR3 DNA sequence: TGTGCCACCAGCAGAGACCGAGTTGCAACTAATGAAAAACTGTTTTTT.

In terms of frequency, this clone is medium-sized. J is TRBJ1-4 and V is TRBV5-8, with D perhaps TRBD1 (5 bases). The CDR3 covers 15 residues. In germline, CDR1 is SGHTS, CDR2 YDEGEE. Trimming cost V 3 bases and J 5 bases, with 14 bases left between them. The CDR3 DNA reads TGTGCCAGCAGCTCTCCCCAGGGTTCGAATGAAAAACTGTTTTTT. Translated, it gives CASSSPQGSNEKLFF.

The CDR3 region is CAIGGGGTDTQYF. CDR3 DNA sequence: TGTGCCATCGGCGGGGGGGGCACAGATACGCAGTATTTT. The genes are TRBV10-3 and TRBJ2-3, with 9 bases matching TRBD2. Germline assignment: CDR1 ENHRY and CDR2 SYGVKD. The V gene end was trimmed by 8 bases and the J gene end by 1 base; junction bases not matched to a gene: 1. The length of the CDR3 is 13 residues.

The chain combines TRBV14 with TRBJ2-7; 8 nucleotides match TRBD1. The CDR3 is made up of 15 amino acids. Germline-derived CDR1 and CDR2 are SGHDN and FVKESK. Losses at the gene ends were 4 bases for V and 5 bases for J; bases not matched to a gene: 10. The CDR3 protein is CASSPFRGRRHEQYF. The CDR3, as DNA: TGTGCCAGCAGCCCTTTCAGGGGGCGCAGGCACGAGCAGTACTTC. The variable domain in full, completed from reference TRBV14 and TRBJ2-7, reads EAGVTQFPSHSVIEKGQTVTLRCDPISGHDNLYWYRRVMGKEIKFLLHFVKESKQDESGMPNNRFLAERTGGTYSTLKVQPAELEDSGVYFCASSPFRGRRHEQYFGPGTRLTVT.

The chain is built from TRBV15 and TRBJ2-1, with TRBD2 matching over 7 bases. With V trimmed by 0 bases and J by 6 bases, 8 bases remained unmatched. Germline CDR1 LNHNV, CDR2 YYDKDF (reference sequence). The CDR3 sequence is 16 residues long. CDR3 sequence reads: CATSRDPAGLSNEQFF. The CDR3 DNA reads TGTGCCACCAGCAGAGACCCAGCGGGGCTTTCCAATGAGCAGTTCTTC.

The genes are TRBV7-9 and TRBJ1-1; TRBD1 is a possible D gene (5 bases). This CDR3 region has 13 residues. Looked up from germline, CDR1 is SEHNR and CDR2 is FQNEAQ (reference sequence). V was trimmed by 5 bases and J by 1 base, leaving 8 bases between them. The CDR3 sequence: CASSLQGNTEAFF. The CDR3 DNA sequence: TGTGCCAGCAGCCTTCAGGGGAACACTGAAGCTTTCTTT.

This sequence joins TRBV5-1 and TRBJ1-5, with 9 positions matching TRBD1. Germline CDR1 and CDR2: SGHRS and YFSETQ. V dropped 0 bases and J dropped 5; count of bases not matched to a gene: 6. This CDR3 region has 16 residues. Here the CDR3 reads CASSLGDRVGDQPQHF. The CDR3 DNA is TGCGCCAGCAGCTTGGGGGACAGGGTTGGTGATCAGCCCCAGCATTTT.

V is TRBV18 and J is TRBJ1-3; D gene uncertain. V shed 6 bases and J shed 0 bases, with 21 bases lying between them. The germline V gene encodes CDR1 KGHSH and CDR2 LQKENI. This CDR3 has 18 residues. This CDR3 is CASSSLGPSYISGNTIYF. The CDR3 coding sequence is TGTGCCAGCTCTTCACTGGGCCCATCCTATATCTCTGGAAACACCATATATTTT. Drawing the rest from reference TRBV18 and TRBJ1-3, the complete variable domain is NAGVMQNPRHLVRRRGQEARLRCSPMKGHSHVYWYRQLPEEGLKFMVYLQKENIIDESGMPKERFSAEFPKEGPSILRIQQVVRGDSAAYFCASSSLGPSYISGNTIYFGEGSWLTVV.

J is TRBJ2-6 and V is TRBV28; 8 bases agree with TRBD1. CDR1 and CDR2 from the germline V gene are MDHEN and SYDVKM. There are 15 residues in the CDR3. V was clipped by 2 bases and J by 7 bases; unmatched bases: 4. The CDR3: CASSLQGAVANVLTF. The CDR3 region has the DNA TGTGCCAGCAGTTTACAGGGGGCAGTAGCCAACGTCCTGACTTTC. Drawing the rest from reference TRBV28 and TRBJ2-6, the complete variable domain is DVKVTQSSRYLVKRTGEKVFLECVQDMDHENMFWYRQDPGLGLRLIYFSYDVKMKEKGDIPEGYSVSREKKERFSLILESASTNQTSMYLCASSLQGAVANVLTFGAGSRLTVL.

A remark on this clone: Other DNA sequences of this sample code for an identical CDR3. V gene TRBV5-4 combines with J gene TRBJ2-7, with D perhaps TRBD2 (5 bases). Germline values: CDR1 SGHNT, CDR2 YYREEE (reference sequence). CDR3 length: 13 residues. V dropped 0 bases and J dropped 7 bases, with 11 bases sitting between them. As DNA, the CDR3 is TGTGCCAGCAGCTTGGGGCCCTCGGGGGAGCAGTACTTC. Translated: CASSLGPSGEQYF.

This sequence joins TRBV2 and TRBJ2-2; the match to TRBD2 covers 8 bases. Germline V gene data show CDR1 as SNHLY and CDR2 as FYNNEI. With 1 base clipped from V and 3 bases from J, the junction kept 1 base outside the gene matches. This CDR3 is 15 amino acids long. The CDR3 DNA sequence: TGTGCCAGCAGTGAAGTTAGCGGGGACACCGGGGAGCTGTTTTTT. Translated: CASSEVSGDTGELFF.

This chain joins TRBV4-3 and TRBJ2-5; no firm D call. CDR1 and CDR2 (germline): LGHNA, YSLEER. Trimming left V 6 bases short and J 5 bases short, with 25 bases between. This CDR3 is built from 17 residues. The CDR3 is CASSEAARIIVDETQYF. The CDR3 coding sequence is TGCGCCAGCAGTGAAGCTGCCAGGATCATCGTCGACGAGACCCAGTACTTC.

The chain links TRBV5-4 to TRBJ2-1; the match to TRBD2 covers 12 bases. Trimming cost V 3 bases and J 7 bases; bases outside gene matches: 5. CDR1 SGHNT and CDR2 YYREEE come from the germline V gene (reference sequence). The CDR3 extends over 15 amino acids. The CDR3 DNA sequence: TGTGCCAGCAGCTCGACTAGCGGGAGTGGGAATGAGCAGTTCTTC. This encodes CASSSTSGSGNEQFF.

This chain joins TRBV11-1 and TRBJ2-7; the match to TRBD2 covers 7 bases. Germline lookup yields CDR1 SGHAT and CDR2 FQDESV (reference sequence). The CDR3 contains 17 residues. J lost 0 bases, V lost 2 bases, and 10 bases had no gene match. CDR3: CASSLSVSGSSSYEQYF. The CDR3 DNA reads as TGTGCCAGCAGCTTATCTGTTAGCGGGTCCAGCTCCTACGAGCAGTACTTC.

The V call is TRBV18, the J call TRBJ2-7, with D hard to call. This CDR3 region has 14 residues. Germline CDR1 and CDR2: KGHSH and LQKENI. Deletions cut 2 bases from V and 0 bases from J, with 8 bases between. CDR3 protein: CASSPATSSYEQYF. CDR3 sequence (DNA): TGTGCCAGCTCACCAGCCACGAGCTCCTACGAGCAGTACTTC.

The DNA of the CDR3 is TGTGCCAGCACCGTGACTAGCGGGAGTGGTGGTTCAAATGAGCAGTTCTTC. Encoded protein: CASTVTSGSGGSNEQFF. The chain employs TRBV7-9 and TRBJ2-1, with 12 bases identical to TRBD2. This CDR3 contains 17 residues. Looked up from germline, CDR1 is SEHNR and CDR2 is FQNEAQ (reference sequence). V gave up 7 bases and J gave up 7 bases; unmatched junction bases: 14.

V is TRBV18 and J is TRBJ1-2, with TRBD1 matching over 8 bases. The CDR3 has 13 residues. Germline V gene lookup returns CDR1 KGHSH and CDR2 LQKENI. V dropped 6 bases and J dropped 8; count of bases not matched to a gene: 8. In DNA, the CDR3 is TGTGCCAGCTCTGCCGGACAGGGCGACGGCTACACCTTC. This sequence encodes CASSAGQGDGYTF. The full variable domain, rest sourced from reference TRBV18 and TRBJ1-2, is NAGVMQNPRHLVRRRGQEARLRCSPMKGHSHVYWYRQLPEEGLKFMVYLQKENIIDESGMPKERFSAEFPKEGPSILRIQQVVRGDSAAYFCASSAGQGDGYTFGSGTRLTVV.

V is TRBV5-6 and J is TRBJ2-7; 8 bases map to TRBD1. Germline values: CDR1 SGHDT, CDR2 YYEEEE. After removal of 4 bases from V and 3 bases from J, the junction contained 3 bases not matched to a gene. The CDR3 totals 13 residues. In nucleotides, the CDR3 is TGTGCCAGCAGCCCGACAGGGGACTACGAGCAGTACTTC. Translation gives CASSPTGDYEQYF. Together with reference TRBV5-6 and TRBJ2-7, the CDR3 gives the full variable domain: DAGVTQSPTHLIKTRGQQVTLRCSPKSGHDTVSWYQQALGQGPQFIFQYYEEEERQRGNFPDRFSGHQFPNYSSELNVNALLLGDSALYLCASSPTGDYEQYFGPGTRLTVT.

The chain couples TRBV30 to TRBJ2-7; possible D gene TRBD1, 5 bases. Per the germline V gene, CDR1 is GTSNPN and CDR2 is SVGIG (reference sequence). CDR3 length equals 12 residues. The V end lost 5 bases, the J end lost 2 bases, and 10 bases lay between the germline ends. The CDR3 region has the DNA TGTGCCTGGGCTCAGGGAACCTACGAGCAGTACTTC. Protein: CAWAQGTYEQYF.

The J gene is TRBJ2-7, the V gene TRBV5-6; maybe TRBD1 (5 bases). Trimming removed 2 bases at V and 5 bases at J, with 14 bases between. The CDR3 loop spans 14 amino acids. Germline V gene lookup returns CDR1 SGHDT and CDR2 YYEEEE. In DNA form, the CDR3 reads TGTGCCAGCAGCTTAGGGGCCAGGGTGCACGAGCAGTACTTC. As protein: CASSLGARVHEQYF.

The genes are TRBV7-6 and TRBJ1-3; tentative D call: TRBD1 (6 bases). V was shortened by 4 bases and J by 1 base, with 23 bases between the two germline ends. CDR1 is SGHVS, CDR2 FNYEAQ, per germline. This CDR3 has 19 amino acids. The CDR3 protein is CASSSFVPGWTDSGNTIYF. The CDR3 region has the DNA TGTGCCAGCAGCTCTTTTGTCCCCGGTTGGACAGATTCTGGAAACACCATATATTTT.

For this clone: Its ends do not fully match the called genes, so a read error is possible. The V gene is TRBV7-7, the J gene TRBJ2-5; 16 bases line up with TRBD2. CDR3 size: 16 residues. CDR1 is SSHAT and CDR2 is FNYEAQ in the germline V gene (reference sequence). For the CDR3, the DNA is TGTGCTAGCAGCTGGGGACTAGCGGGGGGGCGGGAGACCCAGTACTTC. Protein: CASSWGLAGGRETQYF.

V gene TRBV6-5 combines with J gene TRBJ1-2; TRBD1 is a possible D gene (6 bases). The CDR3 length is 14 residues. V was pared by 8 bases and J by 4 bases, with 17 bases between. Germline V gene sequence: CDR1 MNHEY, CDR2 SVGAGI. The CDR3 protein is CASLGTPPLYGYTF. DNA for the CDR3: TGTGCCAGCTTAGGGACACCTCCACTCTATGGCTACACCTTC.